The 23 T cell receptor beta chains below were found in one sample sequenced in a study of shared clonotypes between healthy human individuals. Sequenced by immunoSEQ multiplex PCR; TCRdb stores in-frame clones only, minus some. The repertoire consists of roughly 2.4 million clones, with approximately 94% occurring once and the leading ten covering less than 0.15%. Sequencing used naive CD4+ T cells sorted from blood. Subset in this sample: CD45RA+ positively selected. Receptor source: a man aged 18-30 years in good health.

This chain joins TRBV11-3 and TRBJ1-1, with 7 bases that match TRBD1. Germline-derived CDR1 and CDR2 are SGHNT and YENEEA. V trimming: 5 bases; J trimming: 4 bases; junction bases outside the gene matches: 7. The CDR3 length is 14 residues. CDR3 coding DNA: TGTGCCAGCAGCGTGACAGGGCGTCCCACTGAAGCTTTCTTT. It yields the protein CASSVTGRPTEAFF. The variable domain in full, completed from reference TRBV11-3 and TRBJ1-1, reads EAGVVQSPRYKIIEKKQPVAFWCNPISGHNTLYWYLQNLGQGPELLIRYENEEAVDDSQLPKDRFSAERLKGVDSTLKIQPAELGDSAVYLCASSVTGRPTEAFFGQGTRLTVV.

This chain uses TRBV7-8 with TRBJ1-4, with 9 bases lining up with TRBD1. The CDR3 is made up of 13 amino acids. Germline assignment: CDR1 SGHVS and CDR2 FQNEAQ. The V and J ends lost 5 bases and 8 bases, in that order; junction bases with no gene match: 3. The CDR3 loop is CASSAGQGEKLFF. The CDR3 DNA sequence: TGTGCCAGCAGCGCCGGACAGGGGGAAAAACTGTTTTTT.

This clone appeared a single time. The chain uses TRBV5-6 and TRBJ2-1, with 10 bases aligning to TRBD2. V gave up 4 bases and J gave up 1 base; unmatched junction bases: 2. Germline V lookup: CDR1 SGHDT, CDR2 YYEEEE. CDR3 size: 15 residues. The CDR3: CASSLSGRSYNEQFF. The CDR3, as DNA: TGTGCCAGCAGCCTTAGCGGGAGGTCCTACAATGAGCAGTTCTTC. Together with reference TRBV5-6 and TRBJ2-1, the CDR3 gives the full variable domain: DAGVTQSPTHLIKTRGQQVTLRCSPKSGHDTVSWYQQALGQGPQFIFQYYEEEERQRGNFPDRFSGHQFPNYSSELNVNALLLGDSALYLCASSLSGRSYNEQFFGPGTRLTVL.

V is TRBV18 and J is TRBJ2-7; TRBD2 might be the D (6 bases). V was trimmed by 4 bases and J by 1 base, leaving 14 bases between them. Germline values: CDR1 KGHSH, CDR2 LQKENI. The CDR3 totals 15 residues. CDR3 bases: TGTGCCAGCTCACAAGGACTACTGGAATCCTACGAGCAGTACTTC. Its translation: CASSQGLLESYEQYF.

The J gene is TRBJ1-2, the V gene TRBV6-1, with 12 bases that match TRBD1. Germline trimming cut 6 bases from V and 8 bases from J; bases unmatched to any gene: 4. CDR3 length: 13 amino acids. CDR1 MNHNS and CDR2 SASEGT come from the germline V gene. In nucleotides, the CDR3 is TGTGCCAGCAGGACCGGGACAGGGGGCGGCTACACCTTC. This translates into CASRTGTGGGYTF.

The chain carries TRBV7-2 and TRBJ1-6, with D possibly being TRBD1 (5 bases). Germline V gene lookup returns CDR1 SGHTA and CDR2 FQGNSA. There are 15 residues in the CDR3. Trimming shortened V by 5 bases and J by 5 bases, and 13 bases separated the two germline ends. The DNA for the CDR3 is TGTGCCAGCAGCCCAAACGGGGGTAATAATTCACCCCTCCACTTT. It yields the protein CASSPNGGNNSPLHF.

V gene TRBV11-2 combines with J gene TRBJ1-1, with D possibly TRBD1 on 6 matching bases. The V gene's germline CDR1 is SGHAT and CDR2 FQNNGV. V lost 1 base, J lost 1 base, and 7 bases lay in between. The CDR3 has 14 residues. CDR3 nucleotide sequence: TGTGCCAGCAGCTTAGCAGGGGCGAACACTGAAGCTTTCTTT. The encoded protein is CASSLAGANTEAFF.

The V and J genes are TRBV30 and TRBJ2-3; perhaps TRBD2 as D (6 bases). Trimming pared 5 bases from V and 0 bases from J, leaving 18 bases between. The CDR3 is 16 amino acids. From germline, CDR1 is GTSNPN and CDR2 SVGIG (reference sequence). The DNA for the CDR3 is TGTGCCTGGGATCCTTGGGCCAGCGGGAGCACAGATACGCAGTATTTT. It yields the protein CAWDPWASGSTDTQYF.

V is TRBV5-6 and J is TRBJ2-5; 9 nucleotides align to TRBD1. The germline CDR1 and CDR2 sequences are SGHDT and YYEEEE. V lost 4 bases and J lost 1; bases outside the gene matches: 8. This CDR3 region has 16 residues. The CDR3 DNA reads as TGTGCCAGCAGCGTGCCGGGACAGGGTCTCCAAGAGACCCAGTACTTC. It yields the protein CASSVPGQGLQETQYF.

This CDR3 reads CASSPPRGGQETQYF. The CDR3 DNA is TGTGCCAGCTCACCACCCCGTGGGGGCCAAGAGACCCAGTACTTC. V and J are TRBV18 and TRBJ2-5, with D perhaps matching TRBD1 or TRBD2 (5 bases each). The CDR3 is 15 residues long. V lost 0 bases, J lost 1 base, and 9 bases lay in between. Germline CDR1 KGHSH, CDR2 LQKENI.

This chain joins TRBV18 and TRBJ2-1; possible D gene TRBD1, 5 bases. This CDR3 is 14 amino acids long. Between the trimmed V and J ends, which lost 2 bases and 4 bases, there was a span of 9 bases. Germline-derived CDR1 and CDR2 are KGHSH and LQKENI. Written as DNA, the CDR3 is TGTGCCAGCTCACCAGCTCAGGGATACAATGAGCAGTTCTTC. Translating gives CASSPAQGYNEQFF.

The chain employs TRBV19 and TRBJ1-1; TRBD1 aligns across 7 bases. Germline V gene data show CDR1 as LNHDA and CDR2 as SQIVND (reference sequence). The CDR3 sequence is 14 residues long. The ends lost 2 bases at V and 6 bases at J; junction bases unmatched: 6. CDR3 residues: CASSIRGPRPEAFF. DNA of the CDR3: TGTGCCAGTAGTATAAGGGGGCCTAGGCCTGAAGCTTTCTTT. Complete variable domain (other parts from reference TRBV19 and TRBJ1-1): DGGITQSPKYLFRKEGQNVTLSCEQNLNHDAMYWYRQDPGQGLRLIYYSQIVNDFQKGDIAEGYSVSREKKESFPLTVTSAQKNPTAFYLCASSIRGPRPEAFFGQGTRLTVV.

J is TRBJ2-4 and V is TRBV6-6; TRBD1 aligns across 9 bases. The CDR3 has 14 residues. V dropped 6 bases and J dropped 4; count of bases not matched to a gene: 4. The germline V gene encodes CDR1 MNHNY and CDR2 SVGAGI (reference sequence). The CDR3 region has the DNA TGTGCCAGCAGCCACGGGACAGGGAAAAACATTCAGTACTTC. It translates to CASSHGTGKNIQYF.

This clone was seen only once. This rearrangement joins TRBV10-3 to TRBJ2-4, with D perhaps matching TRBD1 (6 bases). Trimming removed 7 bases at V and 5 bases at J, with 9 bases between. This CDR3 has 12 amino acids. Germline-derived CDR1 and CDR2 are ENHRY and SYGVKD. CDR3 in amino acids: CAITDSQNIQYF. CDR3 nucleotides: TGTGCCATCACGGACAGCCAAAACATTCAGTACTTC.

In this sample, this clone turned up once. The chain employs TRBV21-1 and TRBJ2-6; TRBD2 was called by the table and not checked on the DNA. TRBV21-1 is reported as a pseudogene. The CDR3 is 18 residues long. Here the CDR3 DNA reads TGTGCCAGCAGCAAATTATCGGTCGTGAAGTCTGGGGCCAACGTCCTGACTTTC. Translating gives CASSKLSVVKSGANVLTF.

The chain has TRBV7-2 and TRBJ2-6, with D unclear. The CDR3 runs 16 residues. V lost 2 bases and J 0 bases, leaving 8 bases between the germline ends. Germline lookup yields CDR1 SGHTA and CDR2 FQGNSA. The CDR3 DNA reads as TGTGCCAGCAGCTTATACTGGTCCTCTGGGGCCAACGTCCTGACTTTC. Translated, it gives CASSLYWSSGANVLTF.

The chain couples TRBV6-1 to TRBJ1-1; 10 bases match TRBD1. CDR1 and CDR2 (germline): MNHNS, SASEGT. CDR3 length: 15 amino acids. The junction had 6 bases not matched to a gene; V was cut back by 4 bases and J by 4 bases. CDR3 sequence reads: CASSARQGATTEAFF. CDR3 nucleotide sequence: TGTGCCAGCAGTGCTAGACAGGGGGCGACCACTGAAGCTTTCTTT.

V is TRBV10-3 and J is TRBJ1-6, with D tentatively TRBD1 (6 bases). Germline values: CDR1 ENHRY, CDR2 SYGVKD. Trimming removed 3 bases at V and 10 bases at J, with 19 bases between. This CDR3 comprises 16 residues. In DNA form, the CDR3 reads TGTGCCATCAGTGACCCCGGGACATTGGGATACTCACCCCTCCACTTT. This sequence encodes CAISDPGTLGYSPLHF.

The rearrangement links TRBV5-3 to TRBJ1-6; D uncertain. TRBV5-3 is an ORF; its function is uncertain. This CDR3 spans 14 amino acids. Trimming stripped 2 bases from V and 6 bases from J, with 9 bases between. For the CDR3, the DNA is TGTGCCAGAAGCTTATTTCCAGCTAATTCACCCCTCCACTTT. Its translation is CARSLFPANSPLHF.

The V and J genes are TRBV7-2 and TRBJ2-3, with D perhaps TRBD1 (6 bases). The CDR3 sequence is 14 residues long. The germline V gene encodes CDR1 SGHTA and CDR2 FQGNSA. Trimming removed 5 bases from V and 3 bases from J, with 12 bases in between. CDR3 residues: CASSLQGLTDTQYF. The DNA of the CDR3 is TGTGCCAGCAGCCTACAGGGTTTGACAGATACGCAGTATTTT.

V gene TRBV6-5 combines with J gene TRBJ1-2, with D hard to call. This CDR3 spans 12 amino acids. V gave up 4 bases and J gave up 6 bases, with 9 bases separating them. CDR1 and CDR2 from the germline V gene are MNHEY and SVGAGI. The CDR3 sequence: CASSSRVDGYTF. CDR3 coding DNA: TGTGCCAGCAGTTCTAGGGTGGATGGCTACACCTTC.

The J gene is TRBJ2-2, the V gene TRBV4-3; D is ambiguous. The CDR3 is made up of 14 amino acids. The V gene's germline CDR1 is LGHNA and CDR2 YSLEER. Trimming pared 0 bases from V and 6 bases from J, leaving 8 bases between. CDR3 in amino acids: CASSQEGLSGELFF. CDR3 sequence (DNA): TGCGCCAGCAGCCAAGAGGGCCTCTCCGGGGAGCTGTTTTTT.

The chain uses TRBV5-4 and TRBJ2-7; perhaps D is TRBD1 or TRBD2 (7 bases each). Germline V gives CDR1 SGHNT, CDR2 YYREEE (reference sequence). The CDR3 covers 15 residues. Trimming took 2 bases from V and 3 from J, leaving 15 bases between them. The CDR3 reads CASSFGGDRGYEQYF. The CDR3 nucleotides read TGTGCCAGCAGCTTTGGGGGGGACAGAGGCTACGAGCAGTACTTC.